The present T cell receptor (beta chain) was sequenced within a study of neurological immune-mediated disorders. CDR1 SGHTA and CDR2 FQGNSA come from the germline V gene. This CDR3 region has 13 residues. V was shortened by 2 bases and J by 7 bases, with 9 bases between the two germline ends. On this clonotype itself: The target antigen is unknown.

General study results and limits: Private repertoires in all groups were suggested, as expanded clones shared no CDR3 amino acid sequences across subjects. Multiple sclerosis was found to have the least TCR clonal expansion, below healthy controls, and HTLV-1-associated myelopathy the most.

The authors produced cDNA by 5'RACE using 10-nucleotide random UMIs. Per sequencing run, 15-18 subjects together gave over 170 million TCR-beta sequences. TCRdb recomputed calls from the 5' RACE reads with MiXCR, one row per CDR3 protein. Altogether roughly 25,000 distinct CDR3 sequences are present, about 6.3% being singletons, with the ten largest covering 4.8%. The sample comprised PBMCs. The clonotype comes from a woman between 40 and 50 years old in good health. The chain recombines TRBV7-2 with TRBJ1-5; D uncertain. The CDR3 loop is CASSLWEDQPQHF. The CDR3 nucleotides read TGTGCCAGCAGCTTATGGGAGGACCAGCCCCAGCATTTT.